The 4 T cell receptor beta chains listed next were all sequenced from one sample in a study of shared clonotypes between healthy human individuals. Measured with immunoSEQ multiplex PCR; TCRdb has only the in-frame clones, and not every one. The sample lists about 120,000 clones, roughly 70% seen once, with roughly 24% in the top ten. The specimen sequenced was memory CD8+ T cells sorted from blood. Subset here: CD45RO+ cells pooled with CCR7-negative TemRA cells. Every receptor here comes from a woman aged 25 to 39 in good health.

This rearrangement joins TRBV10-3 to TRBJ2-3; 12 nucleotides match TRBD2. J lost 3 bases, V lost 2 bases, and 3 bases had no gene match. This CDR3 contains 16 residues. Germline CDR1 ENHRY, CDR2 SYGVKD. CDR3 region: CAISEAGLAGTDTQYF. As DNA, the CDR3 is TGTGCCATCAGTGAGGCAGGACTAGCGGGGACAGATACGCAGTATTTT.

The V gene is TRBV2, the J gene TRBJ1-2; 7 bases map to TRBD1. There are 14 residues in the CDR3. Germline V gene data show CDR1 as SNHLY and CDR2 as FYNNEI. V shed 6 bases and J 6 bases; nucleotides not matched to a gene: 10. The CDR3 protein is CASSRQGGLDGYTF. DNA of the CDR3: TGTGCCAGCAGCCGACAGGGCGGACTTGATGGCTACACCTTC.

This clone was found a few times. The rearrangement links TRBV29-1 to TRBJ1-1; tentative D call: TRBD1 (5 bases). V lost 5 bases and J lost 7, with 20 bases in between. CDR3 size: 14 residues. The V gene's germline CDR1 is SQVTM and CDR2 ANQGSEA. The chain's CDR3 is CSVCFRDTGREAFF. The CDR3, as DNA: TGCAGCGTTTGTTTCAGGGATACGGGACGTGAAGCTTTCTTT.

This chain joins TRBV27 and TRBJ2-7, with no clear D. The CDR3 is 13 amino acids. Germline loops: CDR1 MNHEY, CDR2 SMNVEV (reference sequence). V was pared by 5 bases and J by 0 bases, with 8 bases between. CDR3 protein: CASSLGFSYEQYF. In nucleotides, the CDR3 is TGTGCCAGCAGTCTCGGGTTCTCCTACGAGCAGTACTTC.